The clone carrying this T cell receptor (beta chain) has only one observation. The antigen is unknown. The germline CDR1 and CDR2 sequences are MNHEY and SMNVEV (reference sequence). V trimming: 4 bases; J trimming: 6 bases; junction bases outside the gene matches: 9. The CDR3 contains 15 residues. This sample is drawn from a study of shared clonotypes between healthy human individuals. The wider study: There were three CD4 naive, three CD4 memory, two CD8 naive and one CD8 memory plates per donor.

In the source study's methods: Junction-only sequences produced by ImmunoSEQ had no quality scores, so filtering differed. Libraries were prepared by immunoSEQ multiplex PCR; TCRdb keeps only in-frame clonotypes and omits some of them. V and J calls and clone size are as listed in that table; D and trimming were resolved from the DNA. The repertoire includes a few hundred thousand clones, less than 85% of them detected once, and 10% sits in the top ten. Everyone who donated was a Caucasian adult who lived in Nashville, Tennessee. Study-wide results and caveats: Larger estimated richness was generally seen in naive subsets than in memory subsets.

Specimen: memory CD4+ T cells sorted from blood. Subset reported: CD45RA-negative fraction. The chain uses TRBV27 and TRBJ2-1; 7 bases fit TRBD2. This receptor was identified in a man aged 30 to 39 in good health. The DNA for the CDR3 is TGTGCCAGCAGTTCTGGAAGCGGGATACTCAATGAGCAGTTCTTC. It is translated as CASSSGSGILNEQFF.